This T cell receptor (beta chain) is from a study of high-grade serous ovarian cancer treatment subgroups. Sequenced by immunoSEQ multiplex PCR; TCRdb stores in-frame clones only, minus some. The sample lists 13,000 or so clones, 88% seen once, with around 3% in the top ten. The germline V gene has CDR1 WSHSY and CDR2 SAAADI. The CDR3 sequence is 14 residues long. With 6 bases clipped from V and 4 bases from J, the junction kept 8 bases outside the gene matches. Tumor samples were taken before definitive surgery or chemotherapy. This TCR derives from a human donor with high-grade serous ovarian cancer. Sequenced material: tumor tissue. V and J are TRBV10-2 and TRBJ2-7; 8 bases align to TRBD1. This chain's CDR3 is CASRTGTGVYEQYF. CDR3 DNA: TGCGCCAGCAGGACCGGGACAGGAGTATACGAGCAGTACTTC.